Sequencing of this T cell receptor beta chain was carried out in a study of CD8 T cells in Susac syndrome. RNA was extracted with the RNeasy kit, and a quantity of roughly 0.5 to 1 ug was reverse transcribed using random hexamers. TCRdb re-called the immunoSEQ multiplex PCR reads through MiXCR, storing one row per CDR3 protein. The sample yields about 180,000 distinct CDR3 sequences, 90% to 97% seen once. The CDR3 contains 15 residues. Germline values: CDR1 GTSNPN, CDR2 SVGIG (reference sequence). V was cut by 4 bases and J by 3 bases, with 15 bases left in between. Sequencing was carried out using CD4+ T cells from PBMCs. This receptor was obtained from a human donor with multiple sclerosis. This chain joins TRBV30 and TRBJ2-2, with D tentatively TRBD2 (6 bases). The CDR3 DNA is TGTGCCTGGACAAGGGAGGATCGGGACACCGGGGAGCTGTTTTTT. Translating gives CAWTREDRDTGELFF.